Each of the 7 T cell receptor beta chains below was sequenced from the same sample in a study of PD-1 blockade in classical Hodgkin lymphoma. With no exception, relapse followed autologous stem cell transplantation in all patients, and brentuximab vedotin exposure varied. Measured with immunoSEQ multiplex PCR; TCRdb has only the in-frame clones, and not every one. Of about 18,000 clones detected, roughly 83% appear once; the ten largest clones hold around 17%. The input for sequencing was peripheral blood mononuclear cells (PBMCs), taken before the second cycle of nivolumab. The receptors were sampled from a human donor with classical Hodgkin lymphoma.

J is TRBJ2-5 and V is TRBV7-7, with D maybe TRBD2 (5 bases). Trimming left V 2 bases short and J 0 bases short, with 10 bases between. CDR1 is SSHAT and CDR2 is FNYEAQ in the germline V gene (reference sequence). CDR3 length: 15 amino acids. The CDR3 DNA reads TGTGCCAGCAGCTTACGGACTGCGTACCAAGAGACCCAGTACTTC. Its translation: CASSLRTAYQETQYF.

The rearrangement joins TRBV11-3 to TRBJ2-1; D could derive from TRBD1 or TRBD2 (6 bases each). This CDR3 is 15 amino acids long. The germline V and J ends were trimmed by 1 base and 8 bases, with 15 bases remaining between them. The germline gives CDR1 SGHNT, CDR2 YENEEA. CDR3 sequence: CASSLVGGSGDEQFF. Written as DNA, the CDR3 is TGTGCCAGCAGCTTAGTAGGGGGGTCGGGCGATGAGCAGTTCTTC. Variable domain in full (rest from reference TRBV11-3 and TRBJ2-1): EAGVVQSPRYKIIEKKQPVAFWCNPISGHNTLYWYLQNLGQGPELLIRYENEEAVDDSQLPKDRFSAERLKGVDSTLKIQPAELGDSAVYLCASSLVGGSGDEQFFGPGTRLTVL.

The CDR3 DNA reads TGTGCCAGCTCAACTCGTGGCAGGGGGACCTACGAGCAGTACTTC. It encodes CASSTRGRGTYEQYF. The chain employs TRBV27 and TRBJ2-7; 7 nucleotides agree with TRBD1. This CDR3 region has 15 residues. The germline gives CDR1 MNHEY, CDR2 SMNVEV (reference sequence). The trim removed 8 bases at V and 2 bases at J, leaving 12 bases unmatched.

The rearrangement links TRBV5-5 to TRBJ2-2; no definite D call. This CDR3 region has 13 residues. Germline V lookup: CDR1 SGHKS, CDR2 YYEKEE (reference sequence). V was shortened by 0 bases and J by 5 bases, with 5 bases between the two germline ends. The CDR3 DNA is TGTGCCAGCAGCTTGGAGGTAACCGGGGAGCTGTTTTTT. It encodes CASSLEVTGELFF.

This chain joins TRBV23-1 and TRBJ1-1; D is ambiguous. TRBV23-1 is labeled an ORF, and its function is uncertain. The CDR3 has 15 residues. V lost 3 bases and J 9 bases, leaving 20 bases between the germline ends. CDR3 nucleotides: TGCGCCAGCAGTCATTTAAGGAATCGCACCCCTAAAGCTTTCTTT. This codes for CASSHLRNRTPKAFF.

The chain employs TRBV18 and TRBJ2-1, with 7 bases matching TRBD2. The CDR3 loop spans 17 amino acids. Trimming at V came to 0 bases and at J to 8 bases, leaving 13 bases not matched to a gene. Germline V gene sequence: CDR1 KGHSH, CDR2 LQKENI. The CDR3 loop is CASSPPVGSGSSDEQFF. The CDR3, as DNA: TGTGCCAGCTCACCACCCGTGGGTAGCGGGTCTTCGGATGAGCAGTTCTTC.

The CDR3 loop reads CASSFPNRGYSYNEQFF. CDR3 in DNA: TGTGCCAGCAGCTTTCCGAACAGGGGGTACTCCTACAATGAGCAGTTCTTC. The chain employs TRBV5-6 and TRBJ2-1; 8 positions agree with TRBD1. This CDR3 is 17 amino acids long. From germline, CDR1 is SGHDT and CDR2 YYEEEE. J was trimmed by 0 bases and V by 2 bases; bases with no gene match: 7.